The rows below give T cell receptor beta chains drawn from one sample of a study of T cells in Graves' hyperthyroidism and ophthalmopathy. TCRdb ran MiXCR on the multiplex PCR reads and lists one entry per CDR3 protein. The data contain a few hundred thousand distinct CDR3 sequences, roughly 20% of them singletons. Sequenced sample: blood. The source of these receptors is a man in his late teens or twenties with Graves' hyperthyroidism. CDR3s include the opening cysteine and the closing phenylalanine or tryptophan. The order of the fields is J gene, V gene, CDR3 protein.

TRBJ1-2 TRBV15 CATSRDRRDGYTF
TRBJ1-1 TRBV3-1 CASSQYVNTEAFF
TRBJ2-2 TRBV11-3 CASSPSRAGELFF
TRBJ2-5 TRBV6-1 CASSSTSGAQETQYF
TRBJ1-1 TRBV2 CASSPPVTEAFF
TRBJ1-5 TRBV12-3/TRBV12-4 CASSLAGQGLQPQHF
TRBJ2-5 TRBV6-5 CASSSPSTSGIQETQYF
TRBJ1-2 TRBV5-1 CASSLDAGTGNYGYTF
TRBJ2-5 TRBV28 CASSFGLAASQETQYF
TRBJ1-5 TRBV30 CAWSVPGRPQYLPQHF
TRBJ2-7 TRBV20-1 CSARGTYEQYF
TRBJ1-5 TRBV19 CASSIGGIGGHDNQPQHF
TRBJ2-4 TRBV12-3/TRBV12-4 CASSPSRTANIKYF
TRBJ2-5 TRBV11-2 CASSSLRGGKETQYF
TRBJ2-5 TRBV27 CASSLGTGVETQYF
TRBJ2-7 TRBV11-2 CASSWLLAEAYEQYF
TRBJ1-5 TRBV7-8 CASSLGVRTGRQPQHF
TRBJ2-4 TRBV28 CASSYILGQAKNIQYF
TRBJ2-7 TRBV28 CASSPRGLAVLRSSYEQYF
TRBJ1-2 TRBV5-1 CASSLTASSYGYTF
TRBJ1-1 TRBV12-3/TRBV12-4 CASRFRGTSPDTEAFF
TRBJ1-5 TRBV9 CASRGGARNQPQHF
TRBJ1-6 TRBV4-1 CASSQESRRGGSYNSPLHF
TRBJ1-5 TRBV13 CASSLGLGEHQPQHF
TRBJ1-1 TRBV29-1 CSVPILGASAEAFF
TRBJ1-1 TRBV6-5 CASSYSTRDRGGAFF
TRBJ1-5 TRBV6-1 CASSRGLNNQPQHF